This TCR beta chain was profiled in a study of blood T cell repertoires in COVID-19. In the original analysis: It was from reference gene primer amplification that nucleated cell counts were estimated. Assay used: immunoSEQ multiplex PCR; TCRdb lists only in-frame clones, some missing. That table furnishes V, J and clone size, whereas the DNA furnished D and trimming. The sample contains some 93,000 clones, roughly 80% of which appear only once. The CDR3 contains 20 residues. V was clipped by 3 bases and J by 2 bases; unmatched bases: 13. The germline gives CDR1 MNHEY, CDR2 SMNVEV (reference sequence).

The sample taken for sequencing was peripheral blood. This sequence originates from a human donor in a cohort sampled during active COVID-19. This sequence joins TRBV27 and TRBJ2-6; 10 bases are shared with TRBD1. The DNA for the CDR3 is TGTGCCAGCAGTTTCTTAGCTTCCGGGACAGGGGCGGCTGGGGCCAACGTCCTGACTTTC. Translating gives CASSFLASGTGAAGANVLTF.